This TCR beta chain is drawn from a study of blood T cell repertoires in COVID-19. As processed by the authors: Reference gene primers were amplified, and this amplification served to estimate nucleated cell counts. TCRdb's table, derived via immunoSEQ multiplex PCR, lists solely in-frame clones and lacks some. V, J and clone size derive from that table, while D and trimming were established from the DNA sequence. Among approximately 400,000 clones, approximately 91% were seen once, and the ten largest hold more than 0.85%. Participants were placed into cohorts based on the clinical history they reported. Trimming shortened V by 7 bases and J by 3 bases, and 11 bases separated the two germline ends. The CDR3 is 13 amino acids. Germline lookup yields CDR1 MDHEN and CDR2 SYDVKM.

The genes are TRBV28 and TRBJ2-3, with D possibly TRBD2 on 5 matching bases. Sequencing was carried out using PBMCs or T cells enriched from blood (not recorded which). The source is a woman in her thirties or forties who had been exposed to COVID-19. The CDR3 DNA sequence: TGTGCCAGCAAGTCCCCGGGGACAGATACGCAGTATTTT. Its protein is CASKSPGTDTQYF.